This T cell receptor beta chain appears in the sequencing data of a study of OX40 agonist ivuxolimab in advanced cancers. Study results and caveats: On average, CD8+ T cells had more expanded clones than CD4+. Among the lowest peripheral clonal expansion occurred in 0.1-3.0 mg/kg partial responders.

With respect to this clone: Its antigen is unidentified.

The repertoire was sequenced with immunoSEQ multiplex PCR; TCRdb's copy has only in-frame clones and lacks some. Among fewer than 80,000 clones listed, approximately 90% were seen once. Sequences were derived from CD4+ or CD8+ T cells sorted from blood, sampled in a trial of the OX40 agonist ivuxolimab. The TCR comes from an adult with an advanced solid tumor such as melanoma, head and neck, liver or kidney cancer.

The CDR3 here is CASSESIGTGTDTQYF. CDR3 bases: TGCGCCAGCAGTGAGTCTATTGGGACAGGGACAGATACGCAGTATTTT. The chain joins TRBV10-1 to TRBJ2-3, with TRBD1 identical over 9 bases. The CDR3 has 16 residues. After removal of 0 bases from V and 3 bases from J, the junction contained 4 bases not matched to a gene. Germline V lookup: CDR1 WNHNN, CDR2 SYGVQD (reference sequence).